Each of the 31 T cell receptor beta chains below was sequenced from the same sample in a study of T cell responses to AZD1222 COVID-19 vaccine. Clones were sequenced by immunoSEQ multiplex PCR, and TCRdb holds only the in-frame ones, with some missing. The sample holds 150,000 to 180,000 clones, about 90% seen once. Sequenced material: peripheral blood, taken 28 days after the second AZD1222 dose. These receptors all come from an adult who received the AZD1222 COVID-19 vaccine.

In this sample, this clone turned up once. The CDR3 sequence: CASSLYGEAGANVLTF. The CDR3, as DNA: TGTGCCAGCAGCTTGTATGGGGAGGCTGGGGCCAACGTCCTGACTTTC. The chain uses TRBV5-6 and TRBJ2-6; D is possibly TRBD2 (6 bases). This CDR3 contains 16 residues. From germline, CDR1 is SGHDT and CDR2 YYEEEE. Between the trimmed V and J ends, which lost 1 base and 2 bases, there was a span of 10 bases.

In this sample, this clone turned up once. V usage is TRBV30 and J usage is TRBJ2-5, with 11 positions matching TRBD2. V shed 8 bases and J 1 base; nucleotides not matched to a gene: 3. The CDR3 runs 13 residues. Germline V gene sequence: CDR1 GTSNPN, CDR2 SVGIG (reference sequence). In DNA form, the CDR3 reads TGTGCCATGACTAGCGGGGTCCAAGAGACCCAGTACTTC. Translated: CAMTSGVQETQYF.

This clone has only one observation. J is TRBJ2-2 and V is TRBV5-1; TRBD1 matches 9 bases. Germline CDR1 SGHRS, CDR2 YFSETQ. The CDR3 is 14 residues long. The junction had 4 bases not matched to a gene; V was cut back by 4 bases and J by 6 bases. DNA of the CDR3: TGCGCCAGCAGCACGGACAGGGGCTCCGGGGAGCTGTTTTTT. Amino acid sequence: CASSTDRGSGELFF.

This clone has just a few counts. The gene calls are TRBV5-4 and TRBJ1-3, with D tentatively TRBD1 (5 bases). The V gene lost 0 bases and the J gene lost 7 bases, with 20 bases spanning the gap. This CDR3 is 17 amino acids long. Germline values: CDR1 SGHNT, CDR2 YYREEE (reference sequence). CDR3 DNA: TGTGCCAGCAGCTTGGCCCCGCGTCAGGGTGGTTTCAACACCATATATTTT. Residues: CASSLAPRQGGFNTIYF. Full variable domain (rest looked up from reference TRBV5-4 and TRBJ1-3): ETGVTQSPTHLIKTRGQQVTLRCSSQSGHNTVSWYQQALGQGPQFIFQYYREEENGRGNFPPRFSGLQFPNYSSELNVNALELDDSALYLCASSLAPRQGGFNTIYFGEGSWLTVV.

The rearrangement joins TRBV27 to TRBJ2-5, with D possibly TRBD2 on 5 matching bases. CDR1 MNHEY and CDR2 SMNVEV come from the germline V gene (reference sequence). The ends were cut back, 2 bases at V and 5 bases at J, with 15 bases in the middle. CDR3 size: 15 residues. The CDR3 sequence: CASSLDPRGRETQYF. The CDR3 nucleotides read TGTGCCAGCAGTTTAGATCCACGGGGAAGGGAGACCCAGTACTTC.

The gene calls are TRBV20-1 and TRBJ2-5, with D possibly being TRBD1 (6 bases). V lost 3 bases, J lost 3 bases, and 11 bases lay in between. The CDR3 is 13 amino acids. Germline CDR1 and CDR2: DFQATT and SNEGSKA (reference sequence). CDR3 sequence reads: CSASLQGKETQYF. The CDR3 bases are TGCAGTGCTAGTTTACAGGGAAAAGAGACCCAGTACTTC.

As regards this clone: Mismatch with germline at one junction end may stem from a read error. V gene TRBV7-9 combines with J gene TRBJ1-4, with 9 bases matching TRBD1. Germline-derived CDR1 and CDR2 are SEHNR and FQNEAQ (reference sequence). This CDR3 spans 14 amino acids. The CDR3 loop is CASSIQGAKEKLFF. In nucleotides, the CDR3 is TGTGCCAGCAGCATACAGGGGGCTAAGGAAAAACTGTTTTTT.

The chain recombines TRBV2 with TRBJ2-3; tentative D call: TRBD2 (6 bases). This CDR3 is built from 14 residues. V lost 7 bases and J lost 7, with 18 bases in between. Germline V gene lookup returns CDR1 SNHLY and CDR2 FYNNEI. The CDR3 nucleotides read TGTGCCAGCACGCCCAATGGGCTAGCGCATACGCAGTATTTT. Translation gives CASTPNGLAHTQYF.

This clone was counted a few times. V usage is TRBV27 and J usage is TRBJ1-1; tentatively, D is TRBD1 (5 bases). The CDR3 length is 14 residues. V dropped 4 bases and J dropped 0 bases, with 9 bases sitting between them. Germline V gives CDR1 MNHEY, CDR2 SMNVEV (reference sequence). As DNA, the CDR3 is TGTGCCAGCAGTTCCCGACAGATGAACACTGAAGCTTTCTTT. This codes for CASSSRQMNTEAFF.

This rearrangement joins TRBV21-1 to TRBJ2-5; the D call in the table, TRBD2, was not verified against the DNA. TRBV21-1 is deemed a pseudogene. CDR3 length: 14 residues. The CDR3 DNA sequence: TGTGCCAGCAGTCTGGGAGAAGGGAAAGAGACCCAGTACTTC. Translated: CASSLGEGKETQYF.

This clone was observed a few times. The chain employs TRBV27 and TRBJ1-6; tentatively, D is TRBD1 (5 bases). The CDR3 totals 14 residues. The V gene lost 3 bases and the J gene lost 8 bases, with 11 bases spanning the gap. CDR1 and CDR2 (germline): MNHEY, SMNVEV (reference sequence). CDR3 in amino acids: CASSFWGGDSPLHF. The CDR3 coding sequence is TGTGCCAGCAGTTTTTGGGGCGGGGATTCACCCCTCCACTTT.

This clone was detected a few times. This chain joins TRBV5-6 and TRBJ1-1, with 7 bases identical to TRBD1. V shed 3 bases, J shed 5 bases, and the junction held 10 bases outside the gene matches. CDR1 is SGHDT, CDR2 YYEEEE, per germline. The CDR3 spans 15 residues. This chain's CDR3 is CASSSYLQGETEAFF. Here the CDR3 DNA reads TGTGCCAGCAGCTCCTACCTGCAGGGGGAGACTGAAGCTTTCTTT.

This clone came up a few times. This rearrangement joins TRBV28 to TRBJ2-7; TRBD2 agrees at 12 bases. The junction had 4 bases not matched to a gene; V was cut back by 6 bases and J by 4 bases. CDR1 and CDR2 from the germline V gene are MDHEN and SYDVKM. The CDR3 has 14 residues. DNA for the CDR3: TGTGCCAGCAGCGGACTAGCGGGAATTTACGAGCAGTACTTC. Translated: CASSGLAGIYEQYF.

This clone was seen a handful of times. The chain combines TRBV2 with TRBJ1-3; D is ambiguous. CDR3 length: 15 amino acids. From germline, CDR1 is SNHLY and CDR2 FYNNEI. Trimming took 1 base from V and 2 from J, leaving 9 bases between them. The CDR3 DNA is TGTGCCAGCAGTGAAGACACGGGCCCTGGAAACACCATATATTTT. Translated: CASSEDTGPGNTIYF.

With regard to this clone: Within the sample, other DNA sequences also encode this same CDR3. The rearrangement uses TRBV12-3 or TRBV12-4 and TRBJ1-1; D gene uncertain. Trimming removed 0 bases at V and 3 bases at J, with 5 bases between. There are 13 residues in the CDR3. CDR3 sequence: CASSLARDTEAFF. In nucleotides, the CDR3 is TGTGCCAGCAGTTTAGCTAGAGACACTGAAGCTTTCTTT.

J is TRBJ2-1 and V is TRBV7-2; 14 nucleotides agree with TRBD2. In germline, CDR1 is SGHTA, CDR2 FQGNSA. Germline trimming cut 0 bases from V and 6 bases from J; bases unmatched to any gene: 1. There are 16 residues in the CDR3. The CDR3 DNA is TGTGCCAGCAGCTTAGCGGGGACTAGCGGGAGCAATGAGCAGTTCTTC. As protein: CASSLAGTSGSNEQFF. Full variable domain (rest looked up from reference TRBV7-2 and TRBJ2-1): GAGVSQSPSNKVTEKGKDVELRCDPISGHTALYWYRQSLGQGLEFLIYFQGNSAPDKSGLPSDRFSAERTGGSVSTLTIQRTQQEDSAVYLCASSLAGTSGSNEQFFGPGTRLTVL.

This clone has a handful of counts. V and J are TRBV5-1 and TRBJ2-3; 8 positions agree with TRBD2. The CDR3 spans 15 residues. Germline CDR1 reads SGHRS; CDR2 reads YFSETQ. V shed 0 bases, J shed 4 bases, and the junction held 4 bases outside the gene matches. The CDR3 coding sequence is TGCGCCAGCAGCTTGGGGGGACTAGGGGCAGATACGCAGTATTTT. Amino acids: CASSLGGLGADTQYF.

Points on this clone: The sample holds other DNA sequences that translate to the same CDR3. V is TRBV6-2 or TRBV6-3 and J is TRBJ2-5; unclear D gene. The V end lost 2 bases, the J end lost 4 bases, and 2 bases lay between the germline ends. The germline gives CDR1 MNHEY, CDR2 SVGEGT. The CDR3 loop spans 11 amino acids. The CDR3 coding sequence is TGTGCCAGCAGTTACGGAGAGACCCAGTACTTC. It codes for CASSYGETQYF.

The rearrangement links TRBV10-3 to TRBJ2-7; D may be TRBD1 (6 bases). The CDR3 spans 14 residues. Trimming left V 4 bases short and J 3 bases short, with 13 bases between. The germline CDR1 and CDR2 sequences are ENHRY and SYGVKD. The CDR3 DNA is TGTGCCATCAGTGGCAGGGGAGTGAACTACGAGCAGTACTTC. This sequence encodes CAISGRGVNYEQYF.

The chain recombines TRBV4-2 with TRBJ1-5; D remains unclear. Trimming removed 0 bases at V and 1 base at J, with 4 bases between. Germline CDR1 LGHNA, CDR2 YNFKEQ. This CDR3 comprises 14 residues. The CDR3 nucleotides read TGTGCCAGCAGCCAAGATTACAGCAATCAGCCCCAGCATTTT. Its protein product is CASSQDYSNQPQHF.

The chain joins TRBV5-1 to TRBJ2-3; 7 bases are a match to TRBD1. The V gene end was trimmed by 2 bases and the J gene end by 4 bases; junction bases not matched to a gene: 10. The CDR3 loop spans 16 amino acids. Germline assignment: CDR1 SGHRS and CDR2 YFSETQ. The CDR3 DNA follows: TGCGCCAGCAGCTTTCGAATACCGGGACAGCCAGATACGCAGTATTTT. Translating it yields CASSFRIPGQPDTQYF.

V gene TRBV6-5 combines with J gene TRBJ1-2, with D possibly being TRBD1 (5 bases). The CDR3 totals 13 residues. Per the germline V gene, CDR1 is MNHEY and CDR2 is SVGAGI. Trimming took off 6 bases at V and 4 bases at J, with 12 bases between the two ends. The CDR3 loop reads CASSQGLLYGYTF. CDR3 in DNA: TGTGCCAGCAGCCAGGGACTGCTCTATGGCTACACCTTC.

J is TRBJ2-2 and V is TRBV5-1; 9 bases align to TRBD1. J gave up 4 bases and V 4 bases, and 5 bases lay outside the gene matches. CDR3 length equals 15 residues. CDR1 is SGHRS, CDR2 YFSETQ, per germline. The CDR3 is CASSPPDRGTGELFF. CDR3 DNA: TGCGCCAGCAGCCCCCCGGACAGGGGCACCGGGGAGCTGTTTTTT.

DNA for the CDR3: TGTGCCACCAGTGATATACGGACAGGGTCCGACGAGCAGTACTTC. Protein: CATSDIRTGSDEQYF. V gene TRBV24-1 combines with J gene TRBJ2-7; 8 bases align to TRBD1. CDR3 size: 15 residues. From germline, CDR1 is KGHDR and CDR2 SFDVKD. Unmatched junction bases numbered 8, after V lost 3 bases and J lost 5 bases.

In this sample, this clone turned up once. The rearrangement joins TRBV7-3 to TRBJ2-1; no firm D call. CDR1 and CDR2 from the germline V gene are SGHTA and FQGTGA. The CDR3 has 14 amino acids. With 3 bases removed from V and 4 bases from J, the gap between germline ends came to 10 bases. This CDR3 reads CASSFGRPYNEQFF. CDR3 sequence (DNA): TGTGCCAGCAGCTTCGGACGGCCTTACAATGAGCAGTTCTTC.

V gene TRBV5-1 combines with J gene TRBJ1-4; a weak D match, TRBD1 (6 bases). CDR3 length: 15 residues. Germline values: CDR1 SGHRS, CDR2 YFSETQ. The ends were cut back, 5 bases at V and 7 bases at J, with 18 bases in the middle. The CDR3 loop is CASSPLTGAFEKLFF. Here the CDR3 DNA reads TGCGCCAGCAGTCCTCTGACAGGAGCCTTTGAAAAACTGTTTTTT.

The chain couples TRBV3-1 (or the pseudogene TRBV3-2) to TRBJ1-5, with no clear D. V was clipped by 4 bases and J by 5 bases, with 9 bases between them. Germline V CDR1 and CDR2: LGHDT, YNNKEL (reference sequence). This CDR3 is built from 13 residues. The CDR3 DNA follows: TGTGCCAGCAGCCCAGCTGGTCATCAGCCCCAGCATTTT. It yields the protein CASSPAGHQPQHF.

This clone was counted only a few times. The chain joins TRBV5-4 to TRBJ1-2; D is unclear. In germline, CDR1 is SGHNT, CDR2 YYREEE (reference sequence). Trimming took 4 bases from V and 5 from J, leaving 12 bases between them. The CDR3 spans 13 residues. In DNA form, the CDR3 reads TGTGCCAGCAGCACCAAAACAGATTATGGCTACACCTTC. Encoded protein: CASSTKTDYGYTF. The full variable domain, rest sourced from reference TRBV5-4 and TRBJ1-2, is ETGVTQSPTHLIKTRGQQVTLRCSSQSGHNTVSWYQQALGQGPQFIFQYYREEENGRGNFPPRFSGLQFPNYSSELNVNALELDDSALYLCASSTKTDYGYTFGSGTRLTVV.

The rearrangement links TRBV13 to TRBJ2-7; D perhaps matches TRBD2 (6 bases). Germline CDR1 is PRHDT and CDR2 is FYEKMQ (reference sequence). The V and J ends lost 3 bases and 0 bases respectively, with 9 bases between them. CDR3 size: 14 residues. The CDR3 loop is CASSFSGSSYEQYF. CDR3 DNA sequence: TGTGCCAGCAGCTTTTCCGGGAGCTCCTACGAGCAGTACTTC.

The V and J genes are TRBV19 and TRBJ2-1, with D perhaps matching TRBD1 or TRBD2 (5 bases each). In germline, CDR1 is LNHDA, CDR2 SQIVND (reference sequence). This CDR3 is 15 amino acids long. Trimming pared 3 bases from V and 5 bases from J, leaving 14 bases between. CDR3 protein: CASSIGAGDHNEQFF. The CDR3 nucleotides are TGTGCCAGTAGTATCGGGGCGGGTGACCACAATGAGCAGTTCTTC.

The V gene is TRBV18, the J gene TRBJ2-1; D gene uncertain. Germline lookup yields CDR1 KGHSH and CDR2 LQKENI. The CDR3 totals 13 residues. Trimming removed 6 bases from V and 8 bases from J, with 14 bases in between. DNA for the CDR3: TGTGCCAGCTCCAGTGTAGGGTGGGATGAGCAGTTCTTC. It specifies CASSSVGWDEQFF.